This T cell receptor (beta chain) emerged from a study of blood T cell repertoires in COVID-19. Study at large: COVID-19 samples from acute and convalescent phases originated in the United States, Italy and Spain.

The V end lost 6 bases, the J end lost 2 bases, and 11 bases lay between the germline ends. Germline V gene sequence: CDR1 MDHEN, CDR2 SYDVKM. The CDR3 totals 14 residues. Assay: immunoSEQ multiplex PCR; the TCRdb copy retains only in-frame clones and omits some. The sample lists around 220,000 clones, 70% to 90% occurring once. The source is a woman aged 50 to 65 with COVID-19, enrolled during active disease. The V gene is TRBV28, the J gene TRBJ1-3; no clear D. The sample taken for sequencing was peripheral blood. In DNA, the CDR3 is TGTGCCAGCAGCCCCAGTGGAGCTGGAAACACCATATATTTT. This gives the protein CASSPSGAGNTIYF.